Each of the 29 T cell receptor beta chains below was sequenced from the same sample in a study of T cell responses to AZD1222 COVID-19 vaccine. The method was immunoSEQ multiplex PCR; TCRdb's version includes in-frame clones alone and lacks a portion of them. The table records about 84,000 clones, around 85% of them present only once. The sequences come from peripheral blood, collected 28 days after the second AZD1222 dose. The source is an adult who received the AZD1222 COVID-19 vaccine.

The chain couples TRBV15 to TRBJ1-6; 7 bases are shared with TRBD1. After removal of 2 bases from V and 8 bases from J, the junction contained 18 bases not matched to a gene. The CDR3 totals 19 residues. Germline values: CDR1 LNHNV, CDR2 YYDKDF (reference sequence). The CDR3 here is CATSRHRPRDREFDSPLHF. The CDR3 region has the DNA TGTGCCACCAGCAGACACCGCCCCCGAGACAGGGAATTTGATTCACCCCTCCACTTT.

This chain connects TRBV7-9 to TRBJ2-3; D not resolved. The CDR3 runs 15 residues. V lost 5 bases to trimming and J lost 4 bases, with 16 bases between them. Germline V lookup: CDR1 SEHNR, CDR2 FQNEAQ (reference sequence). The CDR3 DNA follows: TGTGCCAGCAGCATGACCCTTAGGCACCCAGATACGCAGTATTTT. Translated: CASSMTLRHPDTQYF.

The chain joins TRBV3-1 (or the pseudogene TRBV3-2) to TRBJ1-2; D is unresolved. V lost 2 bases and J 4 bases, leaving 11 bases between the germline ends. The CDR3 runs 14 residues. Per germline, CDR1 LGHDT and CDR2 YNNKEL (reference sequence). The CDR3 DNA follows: TGTGCCAGCAGCCAAAGTGTGAGGGTCTATGGCTACACCTTC. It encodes CASSQSVRVYGYTF.

DNA for the CDR3: TGTGCCAGCAGCTTAGGAGGGACTAGGGGCAATGAGCAGTTCTTC. This sequence encodes CASSLGGTRGNEQFF. V is TRBV7-8 and J is TRBJ2-1; TRBD2 matches 8 bases. The CDR3 runs to 15 residues. CDR1 SGHVS and CDR2 FQNEAQ come from the germline V gene. With 1 base clipped from V and 6 bases from J, the junction kept 5 bases outside the gene matches. Full variable domain (remainder filled in from reference TRBV7-8 and TRBJ2-1): GAGVSQSPRYKVAKRGQDVALRCDPISGHVSLFWYQQALGQGPEFLTYFQNEAQLDKSGLPSDRFFAERPEGSVSTLKIQRTQQEDSAVYLCASSLGGTRGNEQFFGPGTRLTVL.

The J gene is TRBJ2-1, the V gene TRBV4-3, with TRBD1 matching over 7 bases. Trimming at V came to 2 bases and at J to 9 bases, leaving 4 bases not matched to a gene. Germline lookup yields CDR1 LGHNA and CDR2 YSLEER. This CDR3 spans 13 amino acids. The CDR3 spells CASSQTTGAEQFF. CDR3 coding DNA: TGCGCCAGCAGCCAAACCACAGGGGCTGAGCAGTTCTTC.

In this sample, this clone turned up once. Written as DNA, the CDR3 is TGTGCCAGCAGCGTAGATACAGGTAGCAATCAGCCCCAGCATTTT. Protein: CASSVDTGSNQPQHF. The rearrangement links TRBV9 to TRBJ1-5; a possible D gene is TRBD1 (5 bases). Germline values: CDR1 SGDLS, CDR2 YYNGEE. This CDR3 has 15 residues. The V and J ends lost 0 bases and 0 bases respectively, with 7 bases between them.

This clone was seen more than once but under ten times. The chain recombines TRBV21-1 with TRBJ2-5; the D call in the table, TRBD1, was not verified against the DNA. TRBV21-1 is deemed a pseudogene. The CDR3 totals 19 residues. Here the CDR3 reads CASSKIRLDRGPEKETQYF. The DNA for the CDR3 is TGTGCCAGCAGCAAAATCCGGTTGGACAGGGGGCCCGAGAAAGAGACCCAGTACTTC.

This CDR3 reads CASSQDETIYNEQFF. The CDR3 DNA sequence: TGCGCCAGCAGCCAGGACGAGACCATTTACAATGAGCAGTTCTTC. The chain couples TRBV5-1 to TRBJ2-1; D uncertain. Trimming removed 4 bases at V and 4 bases at J, with 15 bases between. The CDR3 totals 15 residues. The germline V gene has CDR1 SGHRS and CDR2 YFSETQ.

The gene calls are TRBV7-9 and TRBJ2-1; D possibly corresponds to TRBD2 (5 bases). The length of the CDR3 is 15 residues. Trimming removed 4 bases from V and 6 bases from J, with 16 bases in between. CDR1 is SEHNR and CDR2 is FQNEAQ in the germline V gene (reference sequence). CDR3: CASSSPTASTNEQFF. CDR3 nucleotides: TGTGCCAGCAGCTCACCCACAGCTAGCACCAATGAGCAGTTCTTC.

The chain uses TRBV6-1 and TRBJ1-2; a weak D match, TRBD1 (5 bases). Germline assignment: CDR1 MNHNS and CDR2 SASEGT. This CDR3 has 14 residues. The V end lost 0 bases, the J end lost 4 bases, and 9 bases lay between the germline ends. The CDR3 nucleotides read TGTGCCAGCAGTGAAGCGGGCGACAGCTATGGCTACACCTTC. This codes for CASSEAGDSYGYTF.

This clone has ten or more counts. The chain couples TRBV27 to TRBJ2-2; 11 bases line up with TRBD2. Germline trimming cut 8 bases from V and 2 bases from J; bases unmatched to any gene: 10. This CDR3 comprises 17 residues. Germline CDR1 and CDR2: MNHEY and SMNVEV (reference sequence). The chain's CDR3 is CASAQTSGSFNTGELFF. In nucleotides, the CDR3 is TGTGCCAGCGCCCAAACTAGCGGGAGTTTCAACACCGGGGAGCTGTTTTTT.

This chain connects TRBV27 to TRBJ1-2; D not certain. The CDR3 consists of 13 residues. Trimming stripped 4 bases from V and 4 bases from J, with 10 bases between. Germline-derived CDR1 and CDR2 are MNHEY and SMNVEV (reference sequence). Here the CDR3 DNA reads TGTGCCAGCAGTTCCGTCAGGAGCTATGGCTACACCTTC. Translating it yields CASSSVRSYGYTF.

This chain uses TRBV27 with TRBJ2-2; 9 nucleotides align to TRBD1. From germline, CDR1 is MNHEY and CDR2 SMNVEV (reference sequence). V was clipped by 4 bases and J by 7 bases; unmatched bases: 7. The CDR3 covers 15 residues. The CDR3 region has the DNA TGTGCCAGCAGTTGGGGGACAGGGAGTATCGGGGAGCTGTTTTTT. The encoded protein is CASSWGTGSIGELFF.

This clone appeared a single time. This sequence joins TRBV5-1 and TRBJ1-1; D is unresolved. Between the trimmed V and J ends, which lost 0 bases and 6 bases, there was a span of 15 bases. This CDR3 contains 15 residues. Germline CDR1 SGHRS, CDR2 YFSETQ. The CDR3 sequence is CASSLVSGLSAEAFF. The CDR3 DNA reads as TGCGCCAGCAGCTTGGTTTCAGGCCTTAGCGCTGAAGCTTTCTTT.

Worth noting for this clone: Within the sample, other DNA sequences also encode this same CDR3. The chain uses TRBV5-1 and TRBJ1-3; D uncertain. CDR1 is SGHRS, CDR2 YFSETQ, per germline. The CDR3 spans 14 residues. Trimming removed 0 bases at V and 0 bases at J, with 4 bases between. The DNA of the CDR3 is TGCGCCAGCAGCTTGGGGAGCTCTGGAAACACCATATATTTT. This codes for CASSLGSSGNTIYF.

CDR3 in DNA: TGTGCCAGCAGCTTAGTCGGGGGGGTTAACACTGAAGCTTTCTTT. Translating it yields CASSLVGGVNTEAFF. V is TRBV11-3 and J is TRBJ1-1; a possible D gene is TRBD1 (5 bases). Germline lookup yields CDR1 SGHNT and CDR2 YENEEA. The CDR3 sequence is 15 residues long. The V and J ends lost 1 base and 2 bases respectively, with 11 bases between them.

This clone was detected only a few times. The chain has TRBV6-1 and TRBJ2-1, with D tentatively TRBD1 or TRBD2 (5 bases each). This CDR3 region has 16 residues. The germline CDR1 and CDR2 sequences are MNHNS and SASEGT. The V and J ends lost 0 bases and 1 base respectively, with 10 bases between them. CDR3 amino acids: CASSEAGAGSYNEQFF. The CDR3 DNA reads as TGTGCCAGCAGTGAAGCGGGAGCAGGGTCCTACAATGAGCAGTTCTTC.

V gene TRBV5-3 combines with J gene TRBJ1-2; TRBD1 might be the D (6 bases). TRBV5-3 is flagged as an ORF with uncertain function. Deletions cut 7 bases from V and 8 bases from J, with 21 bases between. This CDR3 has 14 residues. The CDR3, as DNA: TGTGCCAGACCCTCAAGGGGGGCATTAAGGGGCTACACCTTC. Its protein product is CARPSRGALRGYTF.

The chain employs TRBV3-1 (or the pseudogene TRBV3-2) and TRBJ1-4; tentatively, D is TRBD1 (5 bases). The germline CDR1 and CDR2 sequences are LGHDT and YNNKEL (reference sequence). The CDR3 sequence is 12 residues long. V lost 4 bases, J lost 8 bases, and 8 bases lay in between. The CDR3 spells CASSPWGEKLFF. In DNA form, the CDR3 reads TGTGCCAGCAGCCCCTGGGGCGAAAAACTGTTTTTT.

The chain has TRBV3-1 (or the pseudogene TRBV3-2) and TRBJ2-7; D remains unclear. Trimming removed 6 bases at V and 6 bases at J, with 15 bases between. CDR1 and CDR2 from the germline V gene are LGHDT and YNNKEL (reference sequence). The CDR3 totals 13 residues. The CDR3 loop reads CASRPTGWSEQYV. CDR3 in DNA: TGTGCCAGCAGACCGACGGGCTGGTCCGAGCAGTACGTC.

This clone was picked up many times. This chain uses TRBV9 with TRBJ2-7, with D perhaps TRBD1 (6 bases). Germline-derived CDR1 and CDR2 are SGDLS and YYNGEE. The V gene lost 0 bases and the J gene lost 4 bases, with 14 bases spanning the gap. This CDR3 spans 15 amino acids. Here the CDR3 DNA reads TGTGCCAGCAGCGTAGTTCCAGGGGATCTTTACGAGCAGTACTTC. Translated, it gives CASSVVPGDLYEQYF.

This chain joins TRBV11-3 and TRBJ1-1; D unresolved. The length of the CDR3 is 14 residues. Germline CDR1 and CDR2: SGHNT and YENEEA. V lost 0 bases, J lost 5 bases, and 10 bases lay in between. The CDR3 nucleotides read TGTGCCAGCAGCTTAGAATGGGGTGAGACTGAAGCTTTCTTT. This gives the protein CASSLEWGETEAFF.

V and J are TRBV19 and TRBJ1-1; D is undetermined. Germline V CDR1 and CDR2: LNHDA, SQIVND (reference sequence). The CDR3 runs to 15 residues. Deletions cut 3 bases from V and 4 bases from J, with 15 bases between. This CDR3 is CASSIDTSRITEAFF. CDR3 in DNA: TGTGCCAGTAGTATTGACACAAGTAGGATCACTGAAGCTTTCTTT.

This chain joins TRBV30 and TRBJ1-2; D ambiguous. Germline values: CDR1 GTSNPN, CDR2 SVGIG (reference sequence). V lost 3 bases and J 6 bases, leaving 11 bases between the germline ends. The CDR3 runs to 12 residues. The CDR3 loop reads CAWRPDGHGYTF. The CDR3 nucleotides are TGTGCCTGGAGGCCGGACGGTCATGGCTACACCTTC. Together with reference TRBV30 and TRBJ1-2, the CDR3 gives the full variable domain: SQTIHQWPATLVQPVGSPLSLECTVEGTSNPNLYWYRQAAGRGLQLLFYSVGIGQISSEVPQNLSASRPQDRQFILSSKKLLLSDSGFYLCAWRPDGHGYTFGSGTRLTVV.

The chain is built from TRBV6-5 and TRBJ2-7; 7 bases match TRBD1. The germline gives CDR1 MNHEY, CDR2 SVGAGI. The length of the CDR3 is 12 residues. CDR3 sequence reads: CSTGDGSYEQYF. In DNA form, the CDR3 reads TGTTCCACAGGGGATGGATCCTACGAGCAGTACTTC.

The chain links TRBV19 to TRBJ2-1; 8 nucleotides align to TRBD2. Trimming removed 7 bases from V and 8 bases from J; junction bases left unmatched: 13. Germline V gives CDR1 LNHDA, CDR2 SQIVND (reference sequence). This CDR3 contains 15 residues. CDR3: CASTPLGGGLYEQFF. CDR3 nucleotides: TGTGCCAGTACACCGTTGGGCGGGGGGCTTTATGAGCAGTTCTTC.

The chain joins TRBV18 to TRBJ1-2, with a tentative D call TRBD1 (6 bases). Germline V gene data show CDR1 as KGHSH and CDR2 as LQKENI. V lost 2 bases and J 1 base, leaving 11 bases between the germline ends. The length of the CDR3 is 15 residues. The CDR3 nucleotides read TGTGCCAGCTCACCATCAAGGACAGATAACTATGGCTACACCTTC. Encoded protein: CASSPSRTDNYGYTF.

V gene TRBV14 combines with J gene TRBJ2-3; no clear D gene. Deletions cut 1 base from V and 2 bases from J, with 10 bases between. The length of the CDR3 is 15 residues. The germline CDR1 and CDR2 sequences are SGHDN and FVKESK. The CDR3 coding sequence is TGTGCCAGCAGCCAAGGGGGTATTGTCACAGATACGCAGTATTTT. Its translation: CASSQGGIVTDTQYF.

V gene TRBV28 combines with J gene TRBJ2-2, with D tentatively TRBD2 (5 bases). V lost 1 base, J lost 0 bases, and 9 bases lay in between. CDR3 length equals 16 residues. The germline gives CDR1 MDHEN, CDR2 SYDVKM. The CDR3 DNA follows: TGTGCCAGCAGTTTATTCGGACTTCCGAACACCGGGGAGCTGTTTTTT. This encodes CASSLFGLPNTGELFF.